This T cell receptor (beta chain) was obtained from a study of cytomegalovirus exposure and HLA in healthy donors (dated by TCRdb to between 2016 and 2019). Study-wide context: An earlier analysis of some 620 of the donors reported 276 Gb of sequence data and 117 million unique TCR beta sequences obtained from about 200 million T cells. An early release covering just under 650 HLA-typed donors comprised roughly 300 gigabases of sequencing data and some 79 million unique TCR sequences. Of the roughly 410 genotyped donors, roughly 80% were placed in the genetic ancestry cluster associated with self-reported Caucasian donors. The study aimed to test whether cataloging public T cell receptors could reveal signatures of past pathogen exposure. The study profiled the T cell repertoires of 666 subjects by immunosequencing and related them to cytomegalovirus serostatus. Along with the roughly 700-subject first cohort, a separate validation cohort of over a hundred different subjects was used. To predict cytomegalovirus infection status, the study combined high-throughput TCR immunosequencing, statistical association of individual TCRs with disease status, and machine learning. In a later analysis, previously published TCR beta repertoires from 550 to 700 donors were re-analyzed and high-resolution HLA genotyping was added so that TCR occurrence patterns could be studied. Rather than drawing on any new phenotypic data, the later analysis identified candidate immune exposures from TCR beta sequences and the way those sequences occurred across donors. An earlier analysis of around 580 of the donors used high-throughput TCR beta sequencing to judge whether each TCR beta V gene segment behaved as functional or pseudogenic. Donor age, sex, ethnicity and CMV serostatus were collected together with the repertoire data. A later genetic analysis took genome-wide SNP genotypes for about 60% of the roughly 670 donors and used that subset as a discovery cohort. All discovery cohort repertoires had been generated using a single sequencing platform. HLA typing included class I and class II loci at four-digit resolution. The number of donors typed differed by locus, with roughly 620-630 for A, B, C, DRB1 and DQB1, around 500 for DQA1, over 600 for DPA1, and about 450 for DPB1. Several DR-DQ haplotypes were treated as single units for association and clustering because of strong linkage in the cohort. Across some 400 genotyped donors of the cohort, an average of approximately 220,000 unique TCR beta nucleotide sequences per donor were sequenced, and around 19% of those sequences were non-productive. What the research found in general, with its limitations: CMV serostatus was the only immune exposure information available for the cohort. Because HLA typing was missing for some donors at each locus, association tests included only the typed subset. Assigning TCR associations to individual alleles was difficult when HLA alleles, especially DR and DQ, strongly co-occurred. Most CMV-associated TCR beta chains appeared to be HLA-restricted in a later analysis, and the HLA associations seemed to be driven largely by CMV exposure. In a later genetic analysis, a missense DCLRE1C variant was associated with V-gene and J-gene trimming of TCR beta chains, and the association was replicated in an independent cohort. In vitro tests confirmed that a few of the cytomegalovirus-associated TCR beta chains recognize cytomegalovirus antigens. A later analysis found that HLA-associated TCR beta chains were more clonally expanded and had lower generation probabilities than equally common non-associated chains. Most TCR sequences were observed very rarely across donors, whereas some public TCRs were present in many individuals. The earlier analysis of approximately 540 of the donors excluded about 16 rarely observed V segments, including chromosome 9 orphons, because counts were too low. Some IMGT-functional V segments, including TRBV6-2 and TRBV6-3, could not be distinguished by the 87-base-pair reads and were therefore excluded. The study gave a list of 150 to 200 TCR beta chains associated with cytomegalovirus. Linkage disequilibrium might explain the correlated functional status among segregating V segments, but an unknown experimental factor could not be ruled out. A cluster of highly shared sequence variants was judged likely to be a technical artifact of the sequencing pipeline. Broadly in line with IMGT annotations, most TCR beta V segments showed up in productive rearrangements about 87% or about 30% of the time in an earlier analysis of approximately 640 of the donors. The cohort was sequenced for TCR beta chains only, and without alpha or paired-chain data the features that could be detected were limited. Compared with the roughly 600-donor mean, donors in an Asian-associated ancestry cluster had fewer N-insertions in productive TCRs, according to a later genetic analysis. In a later analysis, the rate of TCR association differed among HLA loci, with DRB1 alleles having the most associated TCRs and HLA-C alleles having the fewest. It was suggested by the authors that the approach could potentially be generalized to other disease states and immunological phenotypes. The classifier was reported to diagnose cytomegalovirus status with high specificity and sensitivity in both the original and validation cohorts. Specific HLA alleles were associated with 16,951 TCR beta sequences at a false discovery rate of 0.05 in a later analysis. Several of the top co-occurrence clusters appeared to be linked to parvovirus B19, influenza, CMV and Epstein-Barr virus, according to a later analysis. A further reported finding was that TCR beta sequences accurately predicted the HLA-A and HLA-B alleles for most subjects in the first cohort. The presence/absence analyses assumed that sequencing depth was roughly uniform across donors, and that assumption may not be true.

The protocol used for the library was the immunoSEQ multiplex PCR assay. A mixture of 60 forward primers for TCR Vbeta segments and 13 reverse primers for TCR Jbeta segments was used in the multiplex PCR. A multiplex PCR assay on genomic DNA amplified the CDR3 region of rearranged TCR beta genes. On the Illumina HiSeq System, the amplified TCR beta libraries were sequenced as 87-base-pair reads. As for how the authors treated the data: A later analysis counted about 80 million unique TCR beta chains across the 650 to 800 repertoires, and 9.5 million to 11 million of these chains were shared by at least two donors. A nearest-neighbor algorithm error-corrected the raw reads and collapsed the reads into unique sequences, merging closely related sequences to remove PCR and sequencing errors. V, D and J gene segments were assigned by aligning CDR3 sequences to IMGT reference sequences. For a sequence to be retained, at least a six-nucleotide match to both a V gene segment and a J gene segment was required. A rearrangement counted as productive if the CDR3 had no stop codons and remained in frame with V and J, and every other rearrangement counted as non-productive. CDR3 was defined according to IMGT convention as the region running from the second conserved V-encoded cysteine to the conserved J-encoded phenylalanine. In an earlier analysis of around 640 of the donors, sequences lacking an unambiguous match to a single V gene segment were excluded. An earlier analysis of fewer than 650 of the donors classified V segments as functional when productive rearrangements were above 56.7% and as segregating when the standard deviation between donors was above 5%. To diagnose cytomegalovirus status from the catalog of TCR beta chain sequences, a statistical classification framework was built. V and J gene assignment, in a later analysis, came from comparing TCR nucleotide sequences with IMGT/GENE-DB human TR gene sequences. In a later analysis, CDR3 sequences and most-parsimonious VDJ recombination scenarios were assigned using the TCRdist pipeline. In a later analysis, each TCR beta chain was defined by its CDR3 amino acid sequence together with its V-gene family, and reads without a unique V-gene family were excluded. A later analysis removed several hundred highly shared, low-generation-probability nucleotide sequences to deal with suspected cross-contamination and a sequencing artifact. For each public chain, a later analysis derived a clonal expansion index from normalized ranks of inferred template counts within each repertoire. In a later analysis, generation probabilities were computed using a VDJ recombination model fitted to out-of-frame rearrangements, and the results were checked against IGoR. A later analysis scored TCR-TCR, TCR-HLA and TCR-CMV co-occurrence with hypergeometric tests, applying a repertoire-size bias correction to TCR pairs. False discovery rates were estimated in a later analysis by permuting HLA or CMV assignments 20 times. In a later analysis, co-occurring TCRs were grouped using DBSCAN, with TCRdist sequence similarity added in when clustering inside HLA-allele-positive subsets. Co-occurrence clustering excluded repertoires with fewer than 30,000 or more than 120,000 public chains, plus five with anomalous nucleotide sharing. Here the immuneACCESS table is served through TCRdb, limited to in-frame sequences with V and J called. Missing clones are a known gap in these copies; in checked studies unresolved V genes cover under half, and the rest lacks a known reason. Clone size and V and J calls were adopted from that table, with D and trimming inferred from the DNA. This sample lists 55,000 to 80,000 clones; roughly 80% were detected once. Of the sample, roughly 2.9% falls within the top ten clones.

There are a few counts of this clone. Its antigen is unknown. No much larger clonotype is one base removed from it; base qualities were not supplied. The cohort comprised 666 healthy bone marrow donors. At the time of sampling, all cohort members were nominally healthy, though unrecorded immune exposures were likely present. The donor tested CMV seronegative and was one of the 352 seronegative cohort members. A peripheral blood sample was provided by each donor, and peripheral blood mononuclear cells were used for TCR beta sequencing. The Qiagen DNeasy Blood Extraction Kit was used to extract genomic DNA from the blood cell samples. From its cysteine to its phenylalanine, the CDR3 spans 15 amino acids. Here the CDR3 DNA is all that survives: 45 bases in frame from base 1. Taken from the germline V gene, the CDR1 and CDR2 loops are SGHTA and FQGNSA. From V the trimming removes 3 bases and from J it removes 5 bases, while the gene matches leave 7 bases of the junction unaccounted for.

The sequence came from a woman in her thirties in good health and CMV-seronegative. The V and J segments used are TRBV7-2 and TRBJ2-5; the junction holds 9 bases that match TRBD2. The sample taken for sequencing was PBMCs. The sequenced DNA: TGTGCCAGCAGCTTGGGGGCACTAGCGGGCGAGACCCAGTACTTC. This codes for CASSLGALAGETQYF.